This is a list of T cell receptor beta chains from one sample in a study of metastatic and nonmetastatic thyroid tumors. Using MiXCR, TCRdb re-called clones from the PCR reads. The sample shows some 31,000 clones, approximately 7.4% of them seen only once. Sequencing was performed on blood. All receptors come from a female donor with papillary thyroid cancer or a benign thyroid nodule (not recorded which). Some clones in this sample may be carry-over from other donors' samples. CDR3s include the opening cysteine and the closing phenylalanine or tryptophan. D genes are given only for firm matches. Not every row has a clone size; where given, it reads once, few, many or a size class.

d_call	clone_size	v_call	j_call	cdr3_nt	cdr3_aa
TRBD2	many	TRBV6-5	TRBJ2-7	TGTGCCAGCAGTTATAGCGTGGCCGGGAGCCCCGGGGGGGAGCAGTACTTC	CASSYSVAGSPGGEQYF
TRBD1	many	TRBV27	TRBJ2-5	TGTGCCAGCAGTCTAAGGGGACAGGGGGCCTTCCAAGAGACCCAGTACTTC	CASSLRGQGAFQETQYF
NA	many	TRBV14	TRBJ2-1	TGTGCCAGCAGCCAAGATAGCAGGGTCTACTTCTACAATGAGCAGTTCTTC	CASSQDSRVYFYNEQFF
NA	many	TRBV10-2	TRBJ1-4	TGCGCCAGCAGACTACAGGCGGCTGAAAAACTGTTTTTT	CASRLQAAEKLFF
TRBD2	many	TRBV7-8	TRBJ2-5	TGTGCCAGCAGCTTAACGCCTAGCGGGGAAGAGACCCAGTACTTC	CASSLTPSGEETQYF
NA	many	TRBV11-2	TRBJ1-1	TGTGCCAGCAGCAGACGATCAGGGGCTGAAGCTTTCTTT	CASSRRSGAEAFF
NA	many	TRBV27	TRBJ2-1	TGTGCCAGCAGCCATTACAATGAGCAGTTCTTC	CASSHYNEQFF
NA	NA	TRBV12-3/TRBV12-4	TRBJ1-6	TGTGCCAGCAGTTTATTGCAGGCTTACAATTCACCCCTCCACTTT	CASSLLQAYNSPLHF
NA	many	TRBV11-2	TRBJ2-5	TGTGCCAGCAGCCCCCTGGCCCGGAGTCTAGAAGAGACCCAGTACTTC	CASSPLARSLEETQYF
NA	many	TRBV18	TRBJ1-4	TGTGCCAGCTCGGGACGGGCGGCGCGAACTAATGAAAAACTGTTTTTT	CASSGRAARTNEKLFF
NA	many	TRBV3-1	TRBJ1-3	TGTGCCAGCAGCCAATCGATAGACTACTCTGGAAACACCATATATTTT	CASSQSIDYSGNTIYF
NA	many	TRBV11-2	TRBJ2-1	TGTGCCAGCAGCTCGACCCGGGGTTACAATGAGCAGTTCTTC	CASSSTRGYNEQFF
NA	many	TRBV10-1	TRBJ1-4	TGCGCCAGCAGTGAGCGCCCTAATGAAAAACTGTTTTTT	CASSERPNEKLFF
NA	NA	TRBV11-1	TRBJ1-1	TGTGCCAGCAGCCCGGGCGGGGGGCGAGAGAACACTGAAGCTTTCTTT	CASSPGGGRENTEAFF
NA	many	TRBV20-1	TRBJ1-3	TGCAGTGCTAGAGCAACAGGCCTCCGTCACTCTGGAAACACCATATATTTT	CSARATGLRHSGNTIYF
TRBD2	many	TRBV19	TRBJ2-3	TGTGCCAGTAAGCGGCAGCGGGAGTCTGATACGCAGTATTTT	CASKRQRESDTQYF
NA	many	TRBV28	TRBJ2-7	TGTGCCAGCAGTTTACTGGAGTACGAGCAGTACTTC	CASSLLEYEQYF
NA	NA	TRBV7-2	TRBJ2-7	TGTGCCAGCAGTCTTACCAACTACGAGCAGTACTTC	CASSLTNYEQYF
TRBD2	many	TRBV28	TRBJ2-3	TGTGCCAGCAGTCCGAGTATGTTAGCGGGAAGCTCCACAGATACGCAGTATTTT	CASSPSMLAGSSTDTQYF
TRBD1	many	TRBV7-6	TRBJ2-1	TGTGCCAGCAGCTTAGGGCCGGGACAGGGGGGAGACAATGAGCAGTTCTTC	CASSLGPGQGGDNEQFF
NA	many	TRBV30	TRBJ1-2	TGTGCCTGGAGTAGGGCAACCTATGGCTACACCTTC	CAWSRATYGYTF
TRBD1	many	TRBV5-1	TRBJ1-2	TGCGCCAGCAGCTTGGCCCCCGGGACAGATTATGGCTACACCTTC	CASSLAPGTDYGYTF
NA	many	TRBV7-7	TRBJ2-1	TGTGCTAGCAGCCTCACACAGGGCAGTGAGCAGTTCTTC	CASSLTQGSEQFF
NA	few	TRBV10-2	TRBJ2-3	TGCGCCAGTCTCTTCGACAGGAGCCCCACAGACACGCAGTATTTT	CASLFDRSPTDTQYF
TRBD1	many	TRBV28	TRBJ1-2	TGTGCCAGCAGTTTATTAGGGACAGACTATGGCTACACCTTC	CASSLLGTDYGYTF
NA	many	TRBV19	TRBJ1-5	TGTGCCAGTAAGGGCAGGGCAAGCAATCAGCCCCAGCATTTT	CASKGRASNQPQHF
NA	many	TRBV20-1	TRBJ1-2	TGCAGTGCCCCGCTGGTCTATGGCTACACCTTC	CSAPLVYGYTF
NA	many	TRBV12-3/TRBV12-4	TRBJ1-4	TGTGCCACCACGGACACTACCGCTAATGAAAAACTGTTTTTT	CATTDTTANEKLFF
NA	many	TRBV28	TRBJ2-7	TGTGCCAGCACTAGGCAGACTCCCTACGAGCAGTACTTC	CASTRQTPYEQYF
TRBD1	many	TRBV30	TRBJ2-7	TGTGCCTGGAGTGTGGGGACAGGGGGCCCCTACGAGCAGTACTTC	CAWSVGTGGPYEQYF
NA	many	TRBV18	TRBJ2-7	TGTGCCAGCTCAGAAGACCTGGCTACGAGAGAGCAGTACTTC	CASSEDLATREQYF
NA	many	TRBV12-3/TRBV12-4	TRBJ2-3	TGTGCCAGCAGCCCACAGGAGACCTTGAACACAGATACGCAGTATTTT	CASSPQETLNTDTQYF
TRBD2	many	TRBV2	TRBJ2-3	TGTGCCAGCAGTGATTCTAGCGGGGGCTCAGATACGCAGTATTTT	CASSDSSGGSDTQYF
TRBD1	many	TRBV5-1	TRBJ1-2	TGCGCCAGCAGCCCAGGGGGGCTCGGCTACACCTTC	CASSPGGLGYTF
NA	many	TRBV28	TRBJ1-3	TGTGCCAGCAGTGCCCCGGGAGGGCACTCTGGAAACACCATATATTTT	CASSAPGGHSGNTIYF
TRBD2	NA	TRBV4-1	TRBJ2-5	TGCGCCAGCAGCCAAGATTGGGGGCCCAGCGGGGGCCCTCGGGAGACCCAGTACTTC	CASSQDWGPSGGPRETQYF
NA	many	TRBV5-1	TRBJ1-2	TGCGCCAGCCAGGACAGTTCTCCTAACTATGGCTACACCTTC	CASQDSSPNYGYTF
NA	many	TRBV7-8	TRBJ2-1	TGTGCCAGCAGCTCCAGCAGAAGTGGCAATGAGCAGTTCTTC	CASSSSRSGNEQFF
NA	many	TRBV5-5	TRBJ1-4	TGTGCCAGCAGCCTGTCGGCCTCTGGTAATGAAAAACTGTTTTTT	CASSLSASGNEKLFF
NA	many	TRBV2	TRBJ1-5	TGTGCCAGCAGTGAACAGCAGAATCAGCCCCAGCATTTT	CASSEQQNQPQHF
TRBD1	many	TRBV11-2	TRBJ1-4	TGTGCCAGCAGCTTAGGAGGGCAGGGGGTAAAACTGTTTTTT	CASSLGGQGVKLFF
NA	many	TRBV28	TRBJ2-1	TGTGCCAGCAGTTCCCCTTCGTTTGGGACGGCATCACCCTACAATGAGCAGTTCTTC	CASSSPSFGTASPYNEQFF
TRBD1	NA	TRBV4-3	TRBJ1-5	TGCGCCAGCAGCCAAGATGTGGGACAGGGCTATCAGCCCCAGCATTTT	CASSQDVGQGYQPQHF
TRBD2	NA	TRBV7-3	TRBJ2-3	TGTGCCAGCAGCAAAGGGGACTACTCCACAGATACGCAGTATTTT	CASSKGDYSTDTQYF
NA	few	TRBV19	TRBJ1-5	TGTGCCAGTAGTATAGTCAGGGTCCAGCCCCAGCATTTT	CASSIVRVQPQHF
NA	many	TRBV7-2	TRBJ1-1	TGTGCCAGCAGCTTAGATGCTGGGGGCACTGAAGCTTTCTTT	CASSLDAGGTEAFF
NA	many	TRBV3-1	TRBJ2-7	TGTGCCAGCGGGACGGGGATTTACGAGCAGTACTTC	CASGTGIYEQYF